The next 3 T cell receptor beta chains were all read from a single sample in a study of Tregs in tolerant kidney transplant recipients (dated 2019 in TCRdb). Library generation was performed with the immunoSEQ multiplex PCR assay. In TCRdb, the immuneACCESS table is reduced to in-frame sequences with V and J assigned. These tables do not hold every clone; where another copy was compared, an unresolved V gene accounts for under half, and the others remain unexplained. The sample has approximately 99,000 clones on record, around 90% of them singletons. The ten largest clones capture 0.34% of the sample. What this sample's time point label stands for: blood sample drawn before combined kidney and bone marrow transplant. This specimen consisted of CD4+ T cells from blood, obtained before the transplant. The receptors shown here come from a human donor who received a combined kidney and bone marrow transplant.

This clone has only one observation. The rearrangement uses TRBV6-1 and TRBJ1-1, with a possible D match to TRBD1 (5 bases). V was trimmed by 0 bases and J by 4 bases, leaving 12 bases between them. The length of the CDR3 is 15 residues. CDR1 is MNHNS, CDR2 SASEGT, per germline. The chain's CDR3 is CASSEASRVSTEAFF. CDR3 nucleotides: TGTGCCAGCAGTGAAGCCTCCAGGGTGAGCACTGAAGCTTTCTTT.

The chain couples TRBV19 to TRBJ1-2; 8 nucleotides agree with TRBD1. Germline CDR1 LNHDA, CDR2 SQIVND (reference sequence). With 5 bases clipped from V and 3 bases from J, the junction kept 8 bases outside the gene matches. The CDR3 spans 15 residues. The CDR3 is CASSDRGFFYYGYTF. In nucleotides, the CDR3 is TGTGCCAGTAGTGACAGGGGATTTTTTTACTATGGCTACACCTTC. Combining the CDR3 with reference TRBV19 and TRBJ1-2 gives the whole variable domain DGGITQSPKYLFRKEGQNVTLSCEQNLNHDAMYWYRQDPGQGLRLIYYSQIVNDFQKGDIAEGYSVSREKKESFPLTVTSAQKNPTAFYLCASSDRGFFYYGYTFGSGTRLTVV.

The chain links TRBV27 to TRBJ2-1; 7 bases are shared with TRBD2. Germline V CDR1 and CDR2: MNHEY, SMNVEV (reference sequence). The CDR3 runs to 19 residues. The V segment lost 6 bases and the J segment 6 bases; nucleotides outside the gene matches: 23. Here the CDR3 reads CASSRDYLSTRGKANEQFF. CDR3 nucleotide sequence: TGTGCCAGCAGCCGGGACTACTTGAGTACTAGAGGAAAAGCCAATGAGCAGTTCTTC.